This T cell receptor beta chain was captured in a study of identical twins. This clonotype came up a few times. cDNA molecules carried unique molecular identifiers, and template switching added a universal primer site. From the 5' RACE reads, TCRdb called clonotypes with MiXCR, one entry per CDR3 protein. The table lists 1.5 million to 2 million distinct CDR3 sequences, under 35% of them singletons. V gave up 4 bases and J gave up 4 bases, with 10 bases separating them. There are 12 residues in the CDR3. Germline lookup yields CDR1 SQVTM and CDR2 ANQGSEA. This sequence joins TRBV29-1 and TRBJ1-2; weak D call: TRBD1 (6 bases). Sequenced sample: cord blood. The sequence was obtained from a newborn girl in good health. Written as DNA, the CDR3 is TGCAGCGTTGTGGGGGGGCTCTATGGCTACACCTTC. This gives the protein CSVVGGLYGYTF.